A single sample is the source of the 28 T cell receptor beta chains below, sequenced in a study of T cells in localized non-small cell lung cancer. Using immunoSEQ multiplex PCR, the repertoire was profiled, and TCRdb retains in-frame clones only, with some absent. Among fewer than 1,200 clones, less than 25% were seen once, and the ten largest hold about 30%. Sequenced material: normal lung tissue next to the tumor, taken before any cancer treatment. The receptors were gathered from a male donor older than 55 with stage I lung adenocarcinoma.

The chain carries TRBV28 and TRBJ1-4; weak D call: TRBD1 (5 bases). Germline CDR1 reads MDHEN; CDR2 reads SYDVKM. Trimming cost V 1 base and J 7 bases, with 13 bases left between them. This CDR3 has 15 amino acids. This CDR3 is CASSLSTGASEKLFF. CDR3 nucleotides: TGTGCCAGCAGTTTATCAACCGGGGCGAGTGAAAAACTGTTTTTT.

The V and J genes are TRBV6-8 and TRBJ1-2, with 7 bases identical to TRBD1. The CDR3 totals 14 residues. Trimming took 6 bases from V and 4 from J; bases not matched to a gene: 8. Germline CDR1 and CDR2: MNHGY and SAAAGT. The CDR3 spells CASSFDRAPYGYTF. The CDR3 bases are TGTGCCAGCAGCTTCGACAGGGCCCCCTATGGCTACACCTTC.

This clone was seen a few times. The J gene is TRBJ2-1, the V gene TRBV28; possibly TRBD2 for D (6 bases). Germline values: CDR1 MDHEN, CDR2 SYDVKM. The CDR3 is 16 amino acids. The V end was cut by 6 bases, the J end by 8 bases, with 23 bases between. For the CDR3, the DNA is TGTGCCAGCAGAGGGGTCGGTAGCGGAACAGTGGATGAGCAGTTCTTC. This translates into CASRGVGSGTVDEQFF.

In its sample, this clone ranks as large. The chain employs TRBV6-8 and TRBJ2-5; TRBD2 aligns across 9 bases. J gave up 5 bases and V 7 bases, and 11 bases lay outside the gene matches. The germline CDR1 and CDR2 sequences are MNHGY and SAAAGT. CDR3 length: 15 residues. DNA for the CDR3: TGTGCCAGCATCTTAACGGCTAGCGGGAAGGAGACCCAGTACTTC. It yields the protein CASILTASGKETQYF.

This sequence joins TRBV28 and TRBJ1-1, with 9 bases lining up with TRBD1. The CDR3 is made up of 15 amino acids. The J segment lost 4 bases and the V segment lost 4 bases, leaving 7 bases of the junction unmatched. Germline CDR1 reads MDHEN; CDR2 reads SYDVKM. The DNA of the CDR3 is TGTGCCAGCAGTTGGGGGGACAGGGCCCCCACTGAAGCTTTCTTT. The encoded protein is CASSWGDRAPTEAFF.

The chain couples TRBV28 to TRBJ1-1, with D maybe TRBD1 (5 bases). Per the germline V gene, CDR1 is MDHEN and CDR2 is SYDVKM. The V and J ends lost 8 bases and 5 bases respectively, with 21 bases between them. CDR3 length equals 15 residues. Here the CDR3 reads CASGFGGSWYTEAFF. The CDR3 DNA follows: TGTGCCAGCGGCTTCGGGGGGTCGTGGTATACTGAAGCTTTCTTT. Full variable domain (missing parts from reference TRBV28 and TRBJ1-1): DVKVTQSSRYLVKRTGEKVFLECVQDMDHENMFWYRQDPGLGLRLIYFSYDVKMKEKGDIPEGYSVSREKKERFSLILESASTNQTSMYLCASGFGGSWYTEAFFGQGTRLTVV.

The rearrangement uses TRBV11-3 and TRBJ2-1, with a weak D call TRBD1 (6 bases). V lost 1 base and J lost 4, with 11 bases in between. This CDR3 comprises 15 residues. Looked up from germline, CDR1 is SGHNT and CDR2 is YENEEA. The CDR3 DNA reads TGTGCCAGCAGCTTAGGAACAGGGTCTTACAATGAGCAGTTCTTC. Protein: CASSLGTGSYNEQFF.

This clone was detected only a few times. V usage is TRBV6-8 and J usage is TRBJ1-4; TRBD1 is a possible D gene (5 bases). V lost 6 bases and J lost 4, with 9 bases in between. The CDR3 is 13 residues long. From germline, CDR1 is MNHGY and CDR2 SAAAGT. The CDR3 nucleotides read TGTGCCAGCAGCCGGGGGGTTAATGAAAAACTGTTTTTT. Its protein is CASSRGVNEKLFF.

In its sample, this clone ranks as large (0.1 to 1%). The chain has TRBV6-8 and TRBJ2-7; 7 bases agree with TRBD1. This CDR3 spans 14 amino acids. V shed 7 bases and J 3 bases; nucleotides not matched to a gene: 9. The germline gives CDR1 MNHGY, CDR2 SAAAGT. As DNA, the CDR3 is TGTGCCAGCACCCCGACAGGGAAGGGCTACGAGCAGTACTTC. Translating gives CASTPTGKGYEQYF.

This clone is classed as medium-sized. CDR3 bases: TGTGCCAGCACCCCTTTGGACAGGGAGGGCTACACCTTC. Translation gives CASTPLDREGYTF. The V gene is TRBV12-5, the J gene TRBJ1-2, with TRBD1 identical over 8 bases. Germline V gives CDR1 LGHNT, CDR2 FRNRAP. CDR3 length: 13 amino acids. The complete variable domain, with remaining parts taken from reference TRBV12-5 and TRBJ1-2, reads DARVTQTPRHKVTEMGQEVTMRCQPILGHNTVFWYRQTMMQGLELLAYFRNRAPLDDSGMPKDRFSAEMPDATLATLKIQPSEPRDSAVYFCASTPLDREGYTFGSGTRLTVV.

This clone was seen more than once but under ten times. The chain joins TRBV11-3 to TRBJ2-7, with TRBD1 matching over 12 bases. Germline CDR1 SGHNT, CDR2 YENEEA. This CDR3 is 17 amino acids long. Trimming took 5 bases from V and 0 from J; bases not matched to a gene: 8. In DNA, the CDR3 is TGTGCCAGCAGCATTAACCTGGGACAGGGGGCCTCCTACGAGCAGTACTTC. It specifies CASSINLGQGASYEQYF.

The chain has TRBV18 and TRBJ2-7, with 9 bases matching TRBD2. The V segment lost 0 bases and the J segment 5 bases; nucleotides outside the gene matches: 5. From germline, CDR1 is KGHSH and CDR2 LQKENI. The CDR3 runs 15 residues. The CDR3, as DNA: TGTGCCAGCTCACCACCTAGCGGGAGTGTTCACGAGCAGTACTTC. Translated: CASSPPSGSVHEQYF.

This clone occurred a few times. J is TRBJ2-5 and V is TRBV30; TRBD2 matches at 7 bases. CDR1 and CDR2 (germline): GTSNPN, SVGIG (reference sequence). Trimming took 0 bases from V and 9 from J; bases not matched to a gene: 13. This CDR3 is built from 15 residues. The DNA of the CDR3 is TGTGCCTGGAGTGTACTTGCCGGGACTAATTTGCCCCAGTACTTC. Residues: CAWSVLAGTNLPQYF.

This chain uses TRBV9 with TRBJ2-7; 10 bases map to TRBD1. The CDR3 runs to 15 residues. Germline trimming cut 6 bases from V and 5 bases from J; bases unmatched to any gene: 11. CDR1 is SGDLS, CDR2 YYNGEE, per germline. The CDR3 sequence: CASTPGGTGVHEQYF. The DNA of the CDR3 is TGTGCCAGCACCCCTGGGGGGACAGGGGTTCACGAGCAGTACTTC.

This clone has a handful of counts. The chain combines TRBV11-3 with TRBJ2-1, with a weak D call TRBD1 (6 bases). The germline CDR1 and CDR2 sequences are SGHNT and YENEEA. CDR3 length equals 14 residues. Trimming stripped 3 bases from V and 4 bases from J, with 10 bases between. CDR3 nucleotide sequence: TGTGCCAGCAGCTTCTTGACAGGTTACAATGAGCAGTTCTTC. Translated: CASSFLTGYNEQFF.

The chain carries TRBV5-1 and TRBJ2-1; TRBD1 or TRBD2 may be the D gene (6 bases each). Germline loops: CDR1 SGHRS, CDR2 YFSETQ. V was clipped by 4 bases and J by 6 bases, with 14 bases between them. This CDR3 is built from 14 residues. The CDR3 DNA sequence: TGCGCCAGCAGCGAGGAGGGGGTCGGCAATGAGCAGTTCTTC. Translated: CASSEEGVGNEQFF.

This clone was seen only a few times. V usage is TRBV28 and J usage is TRBJ1-5; the D is unclear. The CDR3 is 16 residues long. Germline loops: CDR1 MDHEN, CDR2 SYDVKM. V was pared by 5 bases and J by 3 bases, with 17 bases between. The CDR3 coding sequence is TGTGCCAGCAGTCCCTCCTGGCGAGCTCTCAATCAGCCCCAGCATTTT. It encodes CASSPSWRALNQPQHF.

The chain combines TRBV5-8 with TRBJ1-1, with a possible D match to TRBD1 (5 bases). The V end lost 2 bases, the J end lost 3 bases, and 8 bases lay between the germline ends. This CDR3 is built from 13 residues. Germline CDR1 and CDR2: SGHTS and YDEGEE. The CDR3 region has the DNA TGTGCCAGCAGCTTCTTGGGGGACACTGAAGCTTTCTTT. Residues: CASSFLGDTEAFF.

The chain couples TRBV19 to TRBJ1-1; D might be TRBD1 (5 bases). Trimming took 8 bases from V and 2 from J, leaving 9 bases between them. The CDR3 is 12 residues long. Germline-derived CDR1 and CDR2 are LNHDA and SQIVND (reference sequence). The chain's CDR3 is CASADRNTEAFF. CDR3 DNA: TGTGCCAGTGCCGACAGAAACACTGAAGCTTTCTTT.

In its sample, this clone ranks as large. The V call is TRBV11-3, the J call TRBJ1-1, with D possibly TRBD1 on 5 matching bases. This CDR3 has 15 amino acids. The germline gives CDR1 SGHNT, CDR2 YENEEA. The ends were cut back, 0 bases at V and 11 bases at J, with 19 bases in the middle. As DNA, the CDR3 is TGTGCCAGCAGCTTAGAGGGGTGGCCAGGGATAGTGGCTTTCTTT. Protein: CASSLEGWPGIVAFF.

This clone was recorded a few times. CDR3 protein: CASSFDGRTGARYF. The CDR3 DNA is TGTGCCAGCAGCTTCGACGGTCGAACAGGGGCAAGGTACTTC. V gene TRBV11-3 combines with J gene TRBJ2-7, with 7 bases identical to TRBD1. After removal of 3 bases from V and 12 bases from J, the junction contained 14 bases not matched to a gene. CDR3 length: 14 residues. Per the germline V gene, CDR1 is SGHNT and CDR2 is YENEEA.

The chain joins TRBV19 to TRBJ2-7; TRBD1 is a possible D gene (5 bases). This CDR3 is built from 15 residues. Trimming took 3 bases from V and 3 from J, leaving 15 bases between them. Germline V CDR1 and CDR2: LNHDA, SQIVND (reference sequence). Here the CDR3 reads CASSIWWGKLYEQYF. CDR3 sequence (DNA): TGTGCCAGTAGTATTTGGTGGGGCAAACTCTACGAGCAGTACTTC.

This chain links TRBV5-1 with TRBJ1-1; the D is unclear. V shed 3 bases and J shed 7 bases, with 16 bases lying between them. This CDR3 is built from 14 residues. CDR1 and CDR2 from the germline V gene are SGHRS and YFSETQ. CDR3 DNA: TGCGCCAGCAGCTCCTCGGACGTCACCGTTGAAGCTTTCTTT. This gives the protein CASSSSDVTVEAFF.

The rearrangement links TRBV5-1 to TRBJ2-2; no clear D. Trimming removed 3 bases at V and 9 bases at J, with 15 bases between. Germline values: CDR1 SGHRS, CDR2 YFSETQ. CDR3 length equals 14 residues. Here the CDR3 DNA reads TGCGCCAGCAGCTGGACCGGGCCAGAAAGGGAGCTGTTTTTT. This encodes CASSWTGPERELFF.

By frequency in the sample, this clone is large. The same CDR3 arises from other DNA sequences in this sample as well. V is TRBV28 and J is TRBJ1-5; 7 bases fit TRBD1. CDR1 is MDHEN, CDR2 SYDVKM, per germline. The CDR3 is made up of 16 amino acids. J lost 4 bases, V lost 5 bases, and 11 bases had no gene match. The CDR3 DNA is TGTGCCAGCAGTCCCGGCGGGCGGGACAGTAATCAGCCCCAGCATTTT. Protein: CASSPGGRDSNQPQHF. The entire variable domain, with the rest obtained from reference TRBV28 and TRBJ1-5, is as follows: DVKVTQSSRYLVKRTGEKVFLECVQDMDHENMFWYRQDPGLGLRLIYFSYDVKMKEKGDIPEGYSVSREKKERFSLILESASTNQTSMYLCASSPGGRDSNQPQHFGDGTRLSIL.

V usage is TRBV19 and J usage is TRBJ1-1; D remains unclear. V was shortened by 7 bases and J by 0 bases, with 15 bases between the two germline ends. The CDR3 is 15 amino acids. The germline V gene encodes CDR1 LNHDA and CDR2 SQIVND (reference sequence). CDR3 amino acids: CASTLSPTMNTEAFF. CDR3 nucleotides: TGTGCCAGTACATTGTCACCGACTATGAACACTGAAGCTTTCTTT.

This rearrangement joins TRBV15 to TRBJ1-2; weak D call: TRBD1 (6 bases). This CDR3 has 15 amino acids. The V end was cut by 6 bases, the J end by 4 bases, with 18 bases between. Germline V lookup: CDR1 LNHNV, CDR2 YYDKDF (reference sequence). CDR3 in amino acids: CATRPRTGAFYGYTF. Here the CDR3 DNA reads TGTGCCACCAGACCTAGAACGGGGGCTTTCTATGGCTACACCTTC.

The chain links TRBV11-3 to TRBJ1-2; 10 bases line up with TRBD1. The CDR3 has 19 residues. V trimming: 5 bases; J trimming: 2 bases; junction bases outside the gene matches: 17. Germline CDR1 SGHNT, CDR2 YENEEA. The CDR3 coding sequence is TGTGCCAGCAGCCCGAGGGACAGGGGACTTCAAGTGGGAAACTATGGCTACACCTTC. Protein product: CASSPRDRGLQVGNYGYTF.